This TCR beta chain was profiled in a study of blood T cells in healthy people across ages. The study drew donors from healthy Caucasian individuals in Russia aged roughly 6 to 90. The sample holds a few counts of this clonotype. This CDR3 comprises 15 residues. Germline CDR1 reads DFQATT; CDR2 reads SNEGSKA (reference sequence). Then a second PCR, running about 6 to 12 cycles, was carried out with a sample-barcoded 5' primer and a J-beta primer mix. Tagging of each cDNA molecule was performed by a template-switch adaptor with 12 random nucleotides. The study obtained at least 2.5 million CDR3-containing paired-end reads from every sample. Via MiXCR, TCRdb re-called the 5' RACE reads, giving one row per CDR3 protein. The sample consists of around 710,000 distinct CDR3 sequences, 43% of them appearing once.

The origin of this receptor is a woman aged 60-75 years in good health. J is TRBJ2-5 and V is TRBV20-1, with TRBD2 as a possible D gene (6 bases). The better agreement between TRBJ2-7 and the DNA end casts doubt on the J call. The sample taken for sequencing was blood. The chain's CDR3 is CSARVYGGWGDEQYF. DNA of the CDR3: TGCAGTGCTAGAGTGTATGGCGGGTGGGGGGACGAGCAGTACTTC.